Shown below are 22 T cell receptor beta chains from a single sample sequenced in a study of monozygotic twins with inflammatory bowel disease. TCRdb re-called the 5' RACE reads; every CDR3 protein appears as one record, without DNA. In all, the sample yields 350,000 to 550,000 distinct CDR3 sequences. Input material: blood. Every receptor here comes from a human donor with ulcerative colitis or Crohn's disease, or a healthy co-twin of an affected twin (not recorded which).

The chain's CDR3 is CASSYQRYGYTF. V is TRBV6-2 or TRBV6-3 and J is TRBJ1-2. CDR3 length equals 12 residues. Germline V gene lookup returns CDR1 MNHEY and CDR2 SVGEGT.

The V call is TRBV20-1, the J call TRBJ2-7; TCRdb's D call of TRBD1 is untestable without DNA. The CDR3 spans 17 residues. Germline V gene lookup returns CDR1 DFQATT and CDR2 SNEGSKA (reference sequence). The CDR3 region is CSARERSVRGKGYEQYF.

V and J are TRBV20-1 and TRBJ2-2; the TCRdb call, TRBD1, lacks DNA for checking. The length of the CDR3 is 16 residues. Germline V gene lookup returns CDR1 DFQATT and CDR2 SNEGSKA (reference sequence). Here the CDR3 reads CSAGDSGGPNTGELFF.

J is TRBJ2-3 and V is TRBV3-1; TCRdb picks TRBD2, but there is no DNA to check that call. Germline V CDR1 and CDR2: LGHDT, YNNKEL (reference sequence). The CDR3 has 13 amino acids. The CDR3 loop is CASSQEAGYTQYF.

This sequence joins TRBV6-1 and TRBJ2-5; TCRdb gives TRBD1 as the D gene, but with no DNA this cannot be confirmed. The CDR3 is 18 amino acids. The V gene's germline CDR1 is MNHNS and CDR2 SASEGT. The CDR3 sequence is CASSPRGGAGDFQETQYF.

V gene TRBV11-3 combines with J gene TRBJ2-3; the TCRdb D gene call, TRBD1, has no DNA to confirm it. This CDR3 comprises 15 residues. Germline V lookup: CDR1 SGHNT, CDR2 YENEEA. The CDR3 reads CASSLRGGLADTQYF.

The rearrangement uses TRBV2 and TRBJ2-3. The V gene's germline CDR1 is SNHLY and CDR2 FYNNEI. CDR3 size: 12 residues. CDR3 loop: CASSSGWYTQYF.

The V call is TRBV10-3, the J call TRBJ2-7; lacking DNA, the TRBD1 call made by TCRdb goes unchecked. In germline, CDR1 is ENHRY, CDR2 SYGVKD. The length of the CDR3 is 15 residues. The CDR3 loop reads CAITLDRGFGYEQYF.

V usage is TRBV25-1 and J usage is TRBJ2-4. The CDR3 runs 15 residues. CDR1 MGHDK and CDR2 SYGVNS come from the germline V gene. CDR3 residues: CASSPQGRAKNIQYF.

V is TRBV12-3 or TRBV12-4 and J is TRBJ2-7; TCRdb gives TRBD2 as the D gene, but with no DNA this cannot be confirmed. The length of the CDR3 is 14 residues. This CDR3 reads CASGLRGYESRQYF.

The chain recombines TRBV7-2 with TRBJ1-5; TCRdb names TRBD1, which stays unverified in the absence of DNA. The germline CDR1 and CDR2 sequences are SGHTA and FQGNSA. The CDR3 covers 14 residues. The CDR3 reads CASSEDRVGQPQHF.

The chain carries TRBV6-5 and TRBJ2-7; lacking DNA, the TRBD1 call made by TCRdb goes unchecked. CDR1 MNHEY and CDR2 SVGAGI come from the germline V gene. The CDR3 consists of 13 residues. The CDR3 sequence is CASSYSGVSEQYF.

The genes are TRBV19 and TRBJ1-6; TCRdb selects TRBD1, and the lack of DNA leaves this call unchecked. Per germline, CDR1 LNHDA and CDR2 SQIVND (reference sequence). The CDR3 contains 15 residues. CDR3 sequence: CASTMAGQGPSPLHF. The full variable domain, with the rest looked up from reference TRBV19 and TRBJ1-6, is DGGITQSPKYLFRKEGQNVTLSCEQNLNHDAMYWYRQDPGQGLRLIYYSQIVNDFQKGDIAEGYSVSREKKESFPLTVTSAQKNPTAFYLCASTMAGQGPSPLHFGNGTRLTVT.

The chain has TRBV29-1 and TRBJ2-3. This CDR3 is built from 12 residues. Germline V gene data show CDR1 as SQVTM and CDR2 as ANQGSEA. CDR3 residues: CSVGWGTDTQYF.

V is TRBV20-1 and J is TRBJ2-1; TCRdb's D call, TRBD2, is unchecked because there is no DNA. In germline, CDR1 is DFQATT, CDR2 SNEGSKA (reference sequence). The CDR3 consists of 17 residues. CDR3 sequence: CSAREGRAGGRWNEQFF.

This chain links TRBV19 with TRBJ2-1; TCRdb selects TRBD2, and the lack of DNA leaves this call unchecked. Germline V lookup: CDR1 LNHDA, CDR2 SQIVND (reference sequence). The CDR3 length is 13 residues. CDR3 amino acids: CASSISGGVEQFF.

The rearrangement uses TRBV5-5 and TRBJ1-2; the TCRdb D gene call, TRBD1, has no DNA to confirm it. The germline CDR1 and CDR2 sequences are SGHKS and YYEKEE (reference sequence). CDR3 length equals 14 residues. The CDR3 loop reads CASSLDDRDSGYTF. The variable domain in full, with the rest retrieved from reference TRBV5-5 and TRBJ1-2, is DAGVTQSPTHLIKTRGQQVTLRCSPISGHKSVSWYQQVLGQGPQFIFQYYEKEERGRGNFPDRFSARQFPNYSSELNVNALLLGDSALYLCASSLDDRDSGYTFGSGTRLTVV.

This chain links TRBV7-2 with TRBJ1-6; no DNA is available, so the TRBD1 call from TCRdb remains unchecked. Germline CDR1 and CDR2: SGHTA and FQGNSA. The CDR3 spans 12 residues. The CDR3: CASRNPDSPLHF.

The chain is built from TRBV3-1 and TRBJ2-1; the TRBD2 assignment by TCRdb is unverifiable without DNA. Germline loops: CDR1 LGHDT, CDR2 YNNKEL (reference sequence). The CDR3 covers 17 residues. The CDR3 loop is CASSPTTTSGGYNEQFF.

The chain uses TRBV5-6 and TRBJ2-5; lacking DNA, the TRBD1 call made by TCRdb goes unchecked. The CDR3 runs 16 residues. CDR1 is SGHDT, CDR2 YYEEEE, per germline. The CDR3 spells CASSLVGQGHQETQYF.

This rearrangement joins TRBV5-5 to TRBJ1-5; TCRdb indicates TRBD1, and absent DNA this call remains unverified. There are 16 residues in the CDR3. Germline lookup yields CDR1 SGHKS and CDR2 YYEKEE (reference sequence). CDR3 sequence: CASSFLPQGAGQPQHF.

V gene TRBV18 combines with J gene TRBJ2-6. From germline, CDR1 is KGHSH and CDR2 LQKENI. The CDR3 is 14 amino acids. CDR3 sequence: CASSPLPGANVLTF.